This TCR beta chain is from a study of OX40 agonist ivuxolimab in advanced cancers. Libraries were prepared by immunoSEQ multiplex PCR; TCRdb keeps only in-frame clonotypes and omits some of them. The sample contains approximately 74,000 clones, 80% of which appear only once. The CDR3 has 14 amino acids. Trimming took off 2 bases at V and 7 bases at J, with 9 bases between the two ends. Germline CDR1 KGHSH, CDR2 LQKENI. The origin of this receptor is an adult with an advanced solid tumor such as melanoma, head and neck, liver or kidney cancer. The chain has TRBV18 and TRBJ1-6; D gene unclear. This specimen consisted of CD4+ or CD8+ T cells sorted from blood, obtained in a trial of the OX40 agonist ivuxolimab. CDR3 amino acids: CASSPGVYNSPLHF. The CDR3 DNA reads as TGTGCCAGCTCACCAGGGGTTTACAATTCACCCCTCCACTTT. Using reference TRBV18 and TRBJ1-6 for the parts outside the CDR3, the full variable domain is NAGVMQNPRHLVRRRGQEARLRCSPMKGHSHVYWYRQLPEEGLKFMVYLQKENIIDESGMPKERFSAEFPKEGPSILRIQQVVRGDSAAYFCASSPGVYNSPLHFGNGTRLTVT.